The present T cell receptor beta chain was sequenced within a study of T cell repertoires in cytomegalovirus infection. Study overall: TCR beta signatures that were public indicated CMV infection and matching HLA type.

About this clonotype itself: Antigen: not known.

TCRdb recomputed calls from the reads with MiXCR, one row per CDR3 protein. The sample carries approximately 250,000 distinct CDR3 sequences, approximately 22% recorded once. Study observations and caveats: Totalled public TCR beta family frequency picked out people who carried CMV plus the relevant HLA. Dominating the ex vivo response were TCR beta clonotypes that were CMV-specific and HLA-C-restricted.

Germline V gives CDR1 SGHDT, CDR2 YYEEEE. V shed 1 base and J shed 2 bases, with 14 bases lying between them. The CDR3 contains 16 residues. The origin of this receptor is a human donor in good health (CMV status not recorded). Some clones in this sample may be carry-over from other donors' samples. The sequenced sample consisted of CD8+ T cells from PBMCs. The gene calls are TRBV5-6 and TRBJ2-3; possibly TRBD2 for D (6 bases). The CDR3 reads CASSLSPRTITDTQYF. For the CDR3, the DNA is TGTGCCAGCAGCTTGAGCCCGCGGACTATCACAGATACGCAGTATTTT.